Listed below are T cell receptor beta chains from one sample, sequenced in a study of ipilimumab plus nivolumab after autologous stem cell transplantation. The repertoire was sequenced with immunoSEQ multiplex PCR; TCRdb's copy has only in-frame clones and lacks some. The sample holds fewer than 95,000 clones, 75% to 85% seen once. The material sequenced was PBMCs, taken in a trial of ipilimumab plus nivolumab as post-transplant consolidation. All receptors come from a male donor with diffuse large B-cell lymphoma. The CDR3 runs from the conserved cysteine through the conserved F or W. The D gene is left open where the match is weak. Some rows mark clone size as missing; the rest say once, few, many or name a class of expanded clone.

j_call | d_call | v_call | clone_size | cdr3_aa | cdr3_nt
TRBJ2-3 | . | TRBV5-1 | . | CASGATVRDTQYF | TGCGCCAGCGGGGCTACTGTTAGAGATACGCAGTATTTT
TRBJ1-5 | . | TRBV15 | . | CATSVSRYSNQPQHF | TGTGCCACCAGCGTCAGCCGCTATAGCAATCAGCCCCAGCATTTT
TRBJ1-5 | . | TRBV15 | . | CATSRDLPHRGRDQPQHF | TGTGCCACCAGCAGGGACCTCCCCCACCGGGGGAGGGATCAGCCCCAGCATTTT
TRBJ2-5 | . | TRBV7-9 | . | CASSLERLGPETQYF | TGTGCCAGCAGCTTAGAACGGCTCGGGCCAGAGACCCAGTACTTC
TRBJ1-2 | . | TRBV21-1 | . | CASSKGLLDYGYTF | TGTGCCAGCAGCAAAGGTTTGCTTGACTATGGCTACACCTTC
TRBJ1-6 | . | TRBV4-1 | few | CASSQEGATAYNSPLHF | TGCGCCAGCAGCCAAGAGGGGGCGACAGCCTATAATTCACCCCTCCACTTT
TRBJ2-3 | . | TRBV7-2 | . | CASSLGASTDTQYF | TGTGCCAGCAGCTTAGGGGCCAGCACAGATACGCAGTATTTT
TRBJ2-3 | . | TRBV6-6 | . | CASSYGQGGNTQYF | TGTGCCAGCAGTTACGGGCAGGGAGGAAATACGCAGTATTTT
TRBJ2-7 | TRBD2 | TRBV5-6 | . | CATKGSGAPYEQYF | TGTGCCACCAAAGGCAGCGGGGCCCCCTACGAGCAGTACTTC
TRBJ1-2 | TRBD1 | TRBV12-5 | . | CASGPPAGGYGYTF | TGTGCTAGTGGCCCTCCGGCAGGGGGTTATGGCTACACCTTC
TRBJ2-6 | TRBD1 | TRBV7-2 | . | CASSAGTGDFGGANVLTF | TGTGCCAGCAGCGCCGGGACAGGGGATTTTGGTGGGGCCAACGTCCTGACTTTC
TRBJ1-6 | . | TRBV27 | . | CASSTTGSYDNSPLHF | TGTGCCAGCAGCACAACCGGGTCTTACGATAATTCACCCCTCCACTTT
TRBJ1-1 | . | TRBV6-4 | . | CASSDFSKNTEAFF | TGTGCCAGCAGTGACTTCTCCAAGAACACTGAAGCTTTCTTT
TRBJ2-3 | . | TRBV4-3 | . | CASSQVRQGSTDTQYF | TGCGCCAGCAGCCAAGTAAGGCAGGGAAGCACAGATACGCAGTATTTT
TRBJ1-1 | TRBD1 | TRBV7-2 | . | CASTRGQTGAEAFF | TGTGCCAGCACCCGGGGACAGACCGGCGCTGAAGCTTTCTTT
TRBJ2-2 | . | TRBV4-2 | . | CASRSTGNTGELFF | TGTGCCAGCAGGTCGACCGGGAACACCGGGGAGCTGTTTTTT
TRBJ2-1 | . | TRBV4-2 | . | CASSIRTTTGLGEQFF | TGTGCCAGCAGCATTCGGACCACGACAGGTCTCGGTGAGCAGTTCTTC
TRBJ2-2 | . | TRBV9 | . | CASSSVPFGELFF | TGTGCCAGCAGCTCCGTCCCTTTCGGGGAGCTGTTTTTT
TRBJ1-3 | . | TRBV30 | . | CAWSVSGNTIYF | TGTGCCTGGAGTGTATCGGGAAACACCATATATTTT
TRBJ1-2 | . | TRBV29-1 | . | CSAGDYGYTF | TGCAGTGCCGGGGACTATGGCTACACCTTC
TRBJ2-7 | . | TRBV19 | . | CASSMGQGGYEQYF | TGTGCCAGTAGTATGGGACAAGGGGGCTACGAGCAGTACTTC
TRBJ2-5 | . | TRBV6-1 | . | CASSRRDNTLETQYF | TGTGCCAGCAGTCGTCGAGACAATACCTTGGAGACCCAGTACTTC
TRBJ2-1 | TRBD2 | TRBV2 | . | CASSDASGGANEQFF | TGTGCCAGCAGTGACGCGAGCGGGGGGGCAAATGAGCAGTTCTTC
TRBJ2-1 | . | TRBV5-4 | . | CASKPRGGTSYNEQFF | TGTGCCAGCAAACCAAGGGGTGGAACCTCCTACAATGAGCAGTTCTTC
TRBJ1-1 | TRBD1 | TRBV11-2 | . | CASSPPGRGHREEAFF | TGTGCCAGCAGCCCACCTGGGAGGGGGCATAGGGAGGAAGCTTTCTTT
TRBJ2-7 | . | TRBV5-1 | . | CASSFDAGTYEQYF | TGCGCCAGCAGCTTCGATGCGGGAACCTACGAGCAGTACTTC
TRBJ2-5 | . | TRBV5-1 | . | CASSLEGHVETQYF | TGCGCCAGCAGCTTGGAGGGACATGTTGAGACCCAGTACTTC
TRBJ2-3 | . | TRBV29-1 | few | CSVEGQGGATDTQYF | TGCAGCGTTGAAGGTCAAGGGGGGGCCACAGATACGCAGTATTTT
TRBJ1-1 | . | TRBV5-1 | once | CASSLAGAGTEAFF | TGCGCCAGCAGCTTGGCTGGGGCTGGGACTGAAGCTTTCTTT
TRBJ2-1 | TRBD2 | TRBV19 | . | CASRSSGGGYNEQFF | TGTGCCAGCCGTTCTAGCGGGGGGGGATACAATGAGCAGTTCTTC
TRBJ1-2 | . | TRBV29-1 | many | CSAESTGNYGYTF | TGCAGCGCCGAATCTACAGGGAACTATGGCTACACCTTC
TRBJ1-4 | . | TRBV5-1 | . | CASSLAVQSDSTNEKLFF | TGCGCCAGCAGCTTGGCCGTGCAGTCAGATAGTACTAATGAAAAACTGTTTTTT
TRBJ2-3 | . | TRBV7-2 | . | CASSLRWTSTDTQYF | TGTGCCAGCAGCTTAAGGTGGACTAGCACAGATACGCAGTATTTT
TRBJ1-2 | TRBD1 | TRBV19 | . | CASSPDLGQLFYGYTF | TGTGCCAGTAGTCCTGACCTGGGACAGTTGTTCTATGGCTACACCTTC
TRBJ2-1 | . | TRBV29-1 | once | CSMWTFSYNEQFF | TGCAGCATGTGGACGTTTTCCTACAATGAGCAGTTCTTC
TRBJ2-1 | . | TRBV9 | . | CASSVEHSLNEQFF | TGTGCCAGCAGCGTAGAACATTCTCTCAATGAGCAGTTCTTC
TRBJ1-5 | . | TRBV5-6 | once | CASSFSPDQPQHF | TGTGCCAGCAGCTTTTCCCCGGATCAGCCCCAGCATTTT
TRBJ1-4 | TRBD1 | TRBV2 | . | CASKSGQGGFEKLFF | TGTGCCAGCAAATCGGGACAGGGGGGTTTTGAAAAACTGTTTTTT
TRBJ1-2 | . | TRBV19 | . | CASSIGTGIRGYTF | TGTGCCAGTAGTATAGGAACAGGGATTCGAGGCTACACCTTC
TRBJ2-7 | . | TRBV7-2 | . | CASSLAVSSYEQYF | TGTGCCAGCAGCTTAGCGGTGAGCTCCTACGAGCAGTACTTC
TRBJ2-3 | . | TRBV11-2 | . | CASSLLVDTQYF | TGTGCCAGCAGCTTATTGGTAGATACGCAGTATTTT
TRBJ1-4 | TRBD1 | TRBV9 | . | CASSAQQGAPEKLFF | TGTGCCAGCAGCGCTCAACAGGGGGCGCCAGAAAAACTGTTTTTT
TRBJ2-5 | TRBD1 | TRBV9 | . | CASSQGQSETQYF | TGTGCCAGCAGCCAGGGACAGTCAGAGACCCAGTACTTC
TRBJ1-1 | . | TRBV11-2 | . | CASSPRTFMNTEAFF | TGTGCCAGCAGTCCTAGGACATTTATGAACACTGAAGCTTTCTTT
TRBJ2-7 | . | TRBV1 | . | CTSSQGSRGGSHEQYF | TGCACCAGCAGCCAAGGTTCGCGGGGGGGCTCCCACGAGCAGTACTTC
TRBJ2-7 | TRBD1 | TRBV19 | . | CASSAGWAGGDEQYF | TGTGCCAGTAGTGCCGGCTGGGCAGGGGGAGACGAGCAGTACTTC
TRBJ1-2 | . | TRBV11-3 | . | CASSLDGSGIPLIYGYTF | TGTGCCAGCAGCTTAGATGGGAGTGGGATCCCTCTTATTTATGGCTACACCTTC
TRBJ2-2 | . | TRBV5-1 | . | CASSLDGGQDTGELFF | TGCGCCAGCAGCTTGGACGGGGGGCAGGACACCGGGGAGCTGTTTTTT
TRBJ1-2 | . | TRBV5-1 | . | CASSLAIREGGYTF | TGCGCCAGCAGCTTGGCCATTCGGGAGGGAGGCTACACCTTC
TRBJ2-7 | TRBD1 | TRBV6-5 | . | CASSNNRGSEQYF | TGTGCCAGCAGTAACAACAGGGGTAGCGAGCAGTACTTC
TRBJ2-3 | TRBD2 | TRBV5-6 | . | CASSPSGGSDTQYF | TGTGCCAGCAGCCCTAGCGGGGGGTCAGATACGCAGTATTTT
TRBJ2-7 | . | TRBV6-1 | few | CASRSLRASYEQYF | TGTGCCAGCCGATCCCTCCGGGCTTCCTACGAGCAGTACTTC
TRBJ1-3 | . | TRBV7-2 | . | CASSLGDLSGNTIYF | TGTGCCAGCAGCTTAGGGGACCTCTCTGGAAACACCATATATTTT
TRBJ1-2 | . | TRBV30 | . | CAWSRAGGAAYGYTF | TGTGCCTGGAGTCGGGCCGGGGGGGCGGCCTATGGCTACACCTTC
TRBJ1-2 | . | TRBV6-5 | . | CASSYLPDYGYTF | TGTGCCAGCAGTTACCTCCCAGACTATGGCTACACCTTC